A selection of T cell receptor beta chains follows, all from one sample in a study of relationships among human T cell subsets. TCRdb reprocessed the multiplex PCR reads via MiXCR and lists one record per CDR3 protein. The table shows fewer than 18,000 distinct CDR3 sequences, with 62% occurring only once. Sample: total T cells sorted from blood. All receptors come from a middle-aged man in good health. Both conserved end residues are part of each CDR3. The D gene is left open where the match is weak. The size of a clone is reported for some rows only, either as once, few or many, or as a class for expanded clones.

TRBJ1-2 | TRBV20-1 | - | once | CSALDSGYTF | TGCAGTGCTCTGGACAGTGGCTACACCTTC
TRBJ1-1 | TRBV4-1 | TRBD1 | - | CASSQDGTGMVTFF | TGCGCCAGCAGCCAAGATGGGACAGGGATGGTAACTTTCTTT
TRBJ2-3 | TRBV29-1 | - | few | CSVDLATSGTDTQYF | TGCAGCGTTGACTTGGCGACAAGCGGGACAGATACGCAGTATTTT
TRBJ1-5 | TRBV7-8 | - | - | CASTVRDSNQPQHF | TGTGCCAGCACCGTCCGGGACAGCAATCAGCCCCAGCATTTT
TRBJ2-1 | TRBV7-8 | - | - | CASIRDRWYNEQFF | TGTGCCAGCATAAGAGACAGGTGGTACAATGAGCAGTTCTTC
TRBJ1-1 | TRBV6-5 | - | few | CASSSGGGSTEAFF | TGTGCCAGCAGTTCTGGGGGAGGATCAACTGAAGCTTTCTTT
TRBJ2-7 | TRBV11-2 | TRBD1 | once | CASSLGDRGAPVEYF | TGTGCCAGCAGCTTAGGGGACAGGGGGGCGCCGGTAGAGTACTTC
TRBJ2-3 | TRBV29-1 | - | - | CSVDATDTQYF | TGCAGCGTAGATGCCACAGATACGCAGTATTTT
TRBJ2-1 | TRBV30 | - | few | CAWSAVVNEQFF | TGTGCCTGGAGTGCGGTGGTAAATGAGCAGTTCTTC
TRBJ1-1 | TRBV10-3 | - | - | CAISDQENTEAFF | TGTGCCATCAGTGATCAGGAGAACACTGAAGCTTTCTTT
TRBJ1-6 | TRBV14 | - | few | CASSGRGNSPLHF | TGTGCCAGCAGCGGACGAGGGAATTCACCCCTCCACTTT
TRBJ2-3 | TRBV11-2 | - | few | CASSLAPGPSTDTQYF | TGTGCCAGCAGCTTAGCCCCGGGGCCTAGCACAGATACGCAGTATTTT
TRBJ1-1 | TRBV5-1 | - | - | CASSLAEGLNTEAFF | TGCGCCAGCAGCTTGGCCGAGGGCTTGAACACTGAAGCTTTCTTT
TRBJ1-6 | TRBV27 | TRBD1 | few | CASSKAGGSYNSPLHF | TGTGCCAGCAGCAAGGCAGGGGGCTCCTATAATTCACCCCTCCACTTT
TRBJ2-1 | TRBV11-3 | TRBD1 | - | CASSLGGGGYNEQFF | TGTGCCAGCAGCTTAGGAGGGGGCGGCTACAATGAGCAGTTCTTC
TRBJ1-2 | TRBV29-1 | - | - | CSVDLNYGYTF | TGCAGCGTTGATCTTAACTATGGCTACACCTTC
TRBJ2-5 | TRBV4-2 | TRBD2 | few | CASSAASGGGQETQYF | TGTGCCAGCAGCGCAGCTAGCGGGGGGGGTCAAGAGACCCAGTACTTC
TRBJ2-1 | TRBV7-2 | - | - | CASSLSGSSYNEQFF | TGTGCCAGCAGCTTATCTGGGAGCTCCTACAATGAGCAGTTCTTC
TRBJ2-3 | TRBV11-2 | - | - | CASSATGKDTQYF | TGTGCCAGCAGCGCTACAGGGAAAGATACGCAGTATTTT
TRBJ1-4 | TRBV11-2 | TRBD1 | - | CASSLAGQGGKLFF | TGTGCCAGCAGCTTAGCGGGACAGGGGGGAAAACTGTTTTTT
TRBJ2-7 | TRBV29-1 | TRBD1 | - | CSVGTGSPRYEQYF | TGCAGCGTGGGGACAGGGAGCCCCCGCTACGAGCAGTACTTC
TRBJ2-3 | TRBV11-2 | TRBD2 | - | CASSFGGGADTQYF | TGTGCCAGCAGCTTTGGGGGAGGGGCAGATACGCAGTATTTT